The clone carrying this TCR beta chain has a handful of counts. TCRdb's table, derived via immunoSEQ multiplex PCR, lists solely in-frame clones and lacks some. Here the sample spans approximately 94,000 clones, roughly nine tenths being singletons. The data are from a study of control samples from healthy donors and cancer patients. V was clipped by 5 bases and J by 2 bases, with 21 bases between them. CDR1 PRHDT and CDR2 FYEKMQ come from the germline V gene (reference sequence). This CDR3 is 17 amino acids long. The sequenced sample consisted of blood. The receptor was derived from a woman aged 25 to 39 in good health. The chain employs TRBV13 and TRBJ1-2; weak D call: TRBD1 (5 bases). The CDR3 here is CASSPLEGPDYNYGYTF. The CDR3 DNA sequence: TGTGCCAGCAGCCCGCTCGAGGGACCGGATTACAACTATGGCTACACCTTC.